This TCR beta chain was documented in a study of blood T cell repertoires in COVID-19. At the level of the study: COVID-19 samples from acute and convalescent phases originated in the United States, Italy and Spain. T cells, B-cell-depleted T cells, or PBMCs supplied cDNA or gDNA.

Using immunoSEQ multiplex PCR, the repertoire was profiled, and TCRdb retains in-frame clones only, with some absent. Here the sample spans around 30,000 clones, about 74% being singletons. This sequence originates from a human donor in a cohort sampled during active COVID-19. The sequenced sample was peripheral blood.

The CDR3 region is CASSPNVAGVRNEQFF. The CDR3 nucleotides read TGTGCCAGCAGCCCGAACGTAGCGGGAGTGAGGAATGAGCAGTTCTTC. J is TRBJ2-1 and V is TRBV3-1 (or the pseudogene TRBV3-2), with TRBD2 matching over 9 bases. In germline, CDR1 is LGHDT, CDR2 YNNKEL (reference sequence). The CDR3 totals 16 residues. V lost 4 bases, J lost 7 bases, and 11 bases stayed unmatched.